This T cell receptor beta chain originates from a study of cytomegalovirus exposure and HLA in healthy donors. Study results and caveats: CMV antigen specificity of a few CMV-associated chains was confirmed in vitro. Later analysis identified several of the most significant clusters that appeared linked to common viral pathogens. Highly shared sequence variants in one cluster were likely a sequencing artifact.

This CDR3 has 14 residues. The germline V gene encodes CDR1 LNHNV and CDR2 YYDKDF (reference sequence). Trimming took 5 bases from V and 4 from J, leaving 11 bases between them. A multiplex PCR was run with 60 Vbeta primers and 13 Jbeta primers. TCRdb keeps only in-frame clones here, not all; method: immunoSEQ multiplex PCR. Found here are over 110,000 clones, 60% to 85% of them singletons; the top ten hold roughly 1.2%. Points on this clone: Its antigen is still unknown.

V usage is TRBV15 and J usage is TRBJ2-2; maybe TRBD1 (7 bases). The sequenced sample was PBMCs. The TCR was taken from a male donor in good health and CMV-seropositive. The CDR3 DNA reads TGTGCCACCAGCCGACAGGGAGGCACCGGGGAGCTGTTTTTT. It translates to CATSRQGGTGELFF.